This T cell receptor (beta chain) is from a study of shared clonotypes between healthy human individuals. Some clones are missing from TCRdb's copy, which holds only in-frame ones; the method was immunoSEQ multiplex PCR. The top ten clones hold 10% of a sample with some 350,000 clones, roughly 70% of them seen once. Germline values: CDR1 SEHNR, CDR2 FQNEAQ (reference sequence). Trimming at V came to 5 bases and at J to 2 bases, leaving 9 bases not matched to a gene. CDR3 length: 16 amino acids. Sequenced input: memory CD4+ T cells sorted from blood. This sample's subset: CD45RA-negative fraction. The origin of this receptor is a man under 40 in good health. The chain has TRBV7-9 and TRBJ2-1; 7 bases agree with TRBD2. CDR3 bases: TGTGCCAGCAGCCCCGCGGGGAGGGAGACCTACAATGAGCAGTTCTTC. Its translation: CASSPAGRETYNEQFF.